This is a list of T cell receptor beta chains from one sample in a study of human T cells and chemical hapten exposure. TCRdb recomputed calls from the RACE reads with MiXCR, one row per CDR3 protein. The sample includes about 190,000 distinct CDR3 sequences, around 25% of them seen just once. The sample in question was whole blood, obtained in connection with sensitization to the hapten diphenylcyclopropenone (DPC). The receptors were gathered from a middle-aged woman with alopecia areata. Some clones in this sample may be carry-over from other donors' samples. CDR3s include the opening cysteine and the closing phenylalanine or tryptophan. The D gene is left open where the match is weak. Clone size is not always given. Where it is, it says once, few, many or a class for expanded clones.

cdr3_nt: TGCGCCAGCAGCCAAGATTTGGAGGGGCTCGCTTTCTTT
cdr3_aa: CASSQDLEGLAFF
j_call: TRBJ1-1
d_call: -
clone_size: few
v_call: TRBV4-3

cdr3_nt: TGTGCCAGCGCAACTAGCGGCCACTCCTACGAGCAGTACTTC
cdr3_aa: CASATSGHSYEQYF
j_call: TRBJ2-7
d_call: TRBD2
clone_size: few
v_call: TRBV7-2

cdr3_nt: TGCGCCAGCAGGATCACCTACTCGGTATCACACAATGAGCAGTTCTTC
cdr3_aa: CASRITYSVSHNEQFF
j_call: TRBJ2-1
d_call: -
clone_size: few
v_call: TRBV5-1

cdr3_nt: TGTGCCACCTTTCGGGGCACTGAAGCTTTCTTT
cdr3_aa: CATFRGTEAFF
j_call: TRBJ1-1
d_call: -
clone_size: -
v_call: TRBV28

cdr3_nt: TGTGCCAGCAGCTTAGCGGGGGGGCTGCGCACTGAAGCTTTCTTT
cdr3_aa: CASSLAGGLRTEAFF
j_call: TRBJ1-1
d_call: -
clone_size: many
v_call: TRBV7-2

cdr3_nt: TGTGCCAGCAGCTCAGATGACAGGGCCTTGGACGCTTTCTTT
cdr3_aa: CASSSDDRALDAFF
j_call: TRBJ1-1
d_call: TRBD1
clone_size: few
v_call: TRBV7-9

cdr3_nt: TGCGCCAGCAGCTTGGCGGCGGGAGGGCTTCCTGAGCAGTTCTTC
cdr3_aa: CASSLAAGGLPEQFF
j_call: TRBJ2-1
d_call: TRBD2
clone_size: few
v_call: TRBV5-1

cdr3_nt: TGTGCCAGCAGTGAGGATTATGGCTACACCTTC
cdr3_aa: CASSEDYGYTF
j_call: TRBJ1-2
d_call: -
clone_size: few
v_call: TRBV25-1

cdr3_nt: TGTGCCAGCAGCCCCGAGGTTGAGCAGTTCTTC
cdr3_aa: CASSPEVEQFF
j_call: TRBJ2-1
d_call: -
clone_size: few
v_call: TRBV11-2

cdr3_nt: TGTGCCAGCAGTCTCGCAGTGATCAACTATGGCTACACCTTC
cdr3_aa: CASSLAVINYGYTF
j_call: TRBJ1-2
d_call: -
clone_size: -
v_call: TRBV28

cdr3_nt: TGCAGCTCCGGACAGGGCAATGAGCAGTTCTTC
cdr3_aa: CSSGQGNEQFF
j_call: TRBJ2-1
d_call: TRBD1
clone_size: -
v_call: TRBV29-1

cdr3_nt: TGTGCCAGCAGTTCGGCAGGGGGTAGCACAGATACGCAGTATTTT
cdr3_aa: CASSSAGGSTDTQYF
j_call: TRBJ2-3
d_call: TRBD1
clone_size: few
v_call: TRBV28

cdr3_nt: TGTGCCAGCAGCTTCACAGAGACCCAGTACTTC
cdr3_aa: CASSFTETQYF
j_call: TRBJ2-5
d_call: -
clone_size: -
v_call: TRBV7-9

cdr3_nt: TGTGCCAGCAGTTTCGGACAGGGTGGCTATCAGCCCCAGCATTTT
cdr3_aa: CASSFGQGGYQPQHF
j_call: TRBJ1-5
d_call: TRBD1
clone_size: -
v_call: TRBV7-2

cdr3_nt: TGTGCCAGCAGTTTTAAAAGCGGGAGGGCCGGGGAGCAGTACTTC
cdr3_aa: CASSFKSGRAGEQYF
j_call: TRBJ2-7
d_call: TRBD2
clone_size: -
v_call: TRBV12-3/TRBV12-4

cdr3_nt: TGTGCCAGCCAGAGGGGGAGATCGGGAGCCCCACGGGGAAACATTCAGTACTTC
cdr3_aa: CASQRGRSGAPRGNIQYF
j_call: TRBJ2-4
d_call: -
clone_size: few
v_call: TRBV28

cdr3_nt: TGTGCCAGCAGTTTAGGAGAGGCGAGGGGCCACGAGCAGTACTTC
cdr3_aa: CASSLGEARGHEQYF
j_call: TRBJ2-7
d_call: -
clone_size: -
v_call: TRBV12-3/TRBV12-4

cdr3_nt: TGTGCCAGCAGTTTAGAGAGGCGGGCCCAAGCTTTCTTT
cdr3_aa: CASSLERRAQAFF
j_call: TRBJ1-1
d_call: -
clone_size: -
v_call: TRBV27

cdr3_nt: TGTGCCAGCAGCCCCCTTGGTGGCGTCAGCAATGAGCAGTTCTTC
cdr3_aa: CASSPLGGVSNEQFF
j_call: TRBJ2-1
d_call: -
clone_size: few
v_call: TRBV7-2

cdr3_nt: TGTGCCAGCAGCCCGCGGACTATCCCGGGGGACGAGCAGTACTTC
cdr3_aa: CASSPRTIPGDEQYF
j_call: TRBJ2-7
d_call: -
clone_size: -
v_call: TRBV9

cdr3_nt: TGTGCCAGCAGTTCCCTTACTAGTTTAAATGAGCAGTTCTTC
cdr3_aa: CASSSLTSLNEQFF
j_call: TRBJ2-1
d_call: -
clone_size: -
v_call: TRBV28

cdr3_nt: TGTGCCACCAGCGGCGGACTAACTCCTGGGGAGACCCAGTACTTC
cdr3_aa: CATSGGLTPGETQYF
j_call: TRBJ2-5
d_call: -
clone_size: -
v_call: TRBV15

cdr3_nt: TGTGCCAGCAGTGACACAGGGGGCACCGGGGAGCTGTTTTTT
cdr3_aa: CASSDTGGTGELFF
j_call: TRBJ2-2
d_call: TRBD1
clone_size: -
v_call: TRBV6-1

cdr3_nt: TGCGCCAGCTCGGTCGGGAGATCGGATACGCAGTATTTT
cdr3_aa: CASSVGRSDTQYF
j_call: TRBJ2-3
d_call: -
clone_size: few
v_call: TRBV4-3

cdr3_nt: TGCGCCAGCAGCCAAGACCCCCGGACTAGCGGGAGTGGTAGCACAGATACGCAGTATTTT
cdr3_aa: CASSQDPRTSGSGSTDTQYF
j_call: TRBJ2-3
d_call: TRBD2
clone_size: many
v_call: TRBV4-3

cdr3_nt: TGTGCCAGCAGTTCACAGGGTGTCAGTGAAAAACTGTTTTTT
cdr3_aa: CASSSQGVSEKLFF
j_call: TRBJ1-4
d_call: -
clone_size: -
v_call: TRBV6-5